The present entry profiles one T cell receptor beta chain with its context. Its antigen remains unknown. CDR1 SEHNR and CDR2 FQNEAQ come from the germline V gene (reference sequence). With 2 bases clipped from V and 8 bases from J, the junction kept 9 bases outside the gene matches. CDR3 length: 16 residues. These data originate in a study of T cell repertoires in cytomegalovirus infection. Study-level points and caveats: The cumulative frequency of public TCR beta families identified carriers of CMV plus the relevant HLA.

TCRdb reprocessed the reads via MiXCR and lists one record per CDR3 protein. The sample carries 650,000 to 900,000 distinct CDR3 sequences, over 25% recorded once. The origin of this receptor is a human donor in good health (CMV status not recorded). Some clones in this sample may be carry-over from other donors' samples. This chain joins TRBV7-9 and TRBJ2-2, with 9 nucleotides matching TRBD1. This specimen was cultured CD8+ T cells from PBMCs, taken from culture after CMV antigen stimulation. The chain's CDR3 is CASSLPGQGERGELFF. The CDR3 DNA sequence: TGTGCCAGCAGCTTACCGGGACAGGGCGAACGGGGGGAGCTGTTTTTT.